Each of the 3 T cell receptor beta chains below was sequenced from the same sample in a study of T cells in Graves' hyperthyroidism and ophthalmopathy. TCR beta CDR3 region amplification was performed from RNA transcripts. The study used the HTBI primer set for a first-round RT-PCR of the TCR CDR3. TCRdb reprocessed the multiplex PCR reads via MiXCR and lists one record per CDR3 protein. The table lists some 350,000 distinct CDR3 sequences, roughly 15% of them singletons. Input material: blood. These receptor sequences come from a woman aged 60-75 years with Graves' ophthalmopathy.

V and J are TRBV11-3 and TRBJ2-1, with D possibly TRBD2 on 5 matching bases. The CDR3 has 13 residues. The ends were cut back, 4 bases at V and 8 bases at J, with 12 bases in the middle. Germline assignment: CDR1 SGHNT and CDR2 YENEEA. The CDR3 nucleotides are TGTGCCAGCAGCTCCGCCGCGGGCGATGAGCAGTTCTTC. Its translation: CASSSAAGDEQFF. Full variable domain (rest looked up from reference TRBV11-3 and TRBJ2-1): EAGVVQSPRYKIIEKKQPVAFWCNPISGHNTLYWYLQNLGQGPELLIRYENEEAVDDSQLPKDRFSAERLKGVDSTLKIQPAELGDSAVYLCASSSAAGDEQFFGPGTRLTVL.

In regard to this clonotype: A read error may explain this, as a much larger clone is one base away. V gene TRBV10-3 combines with J gene TRBJ2-1, with TRBD2 as a possible D gene (6 bases). Trimming took off 7 bases at V and 0 bases at J, with 16 bases between the two ends. Germline V lookup: CDR1 ENHRY, CDR2 SYGVKD. There are 16 residues in the CDR3. CDR3 sequence: CAINELAVSSYNEQFF. The CDR3 coding sequence is TGTGCCATCAACGAACTAGCTGTGAGCTCCTACAATGAGCAGTTCTTC.

This clonotype was detected ten times or more. The rearrangement joins TRBV12-3 or TRBV12-4 to TRBJ2-3, with 9 bases lining up with TRBD1. This CDR3 contains 16 residues. Trimming removed 6 bases from V and 4 bases from J; junction bases left unmatched: 11. The CDR3 region has the DNA TGTGCCAGCAGGCTAGGCGGGGGACAGGGCTCAGATACGCAGTATTTT. Protein product: CASRLGGGQGSDTQYF.